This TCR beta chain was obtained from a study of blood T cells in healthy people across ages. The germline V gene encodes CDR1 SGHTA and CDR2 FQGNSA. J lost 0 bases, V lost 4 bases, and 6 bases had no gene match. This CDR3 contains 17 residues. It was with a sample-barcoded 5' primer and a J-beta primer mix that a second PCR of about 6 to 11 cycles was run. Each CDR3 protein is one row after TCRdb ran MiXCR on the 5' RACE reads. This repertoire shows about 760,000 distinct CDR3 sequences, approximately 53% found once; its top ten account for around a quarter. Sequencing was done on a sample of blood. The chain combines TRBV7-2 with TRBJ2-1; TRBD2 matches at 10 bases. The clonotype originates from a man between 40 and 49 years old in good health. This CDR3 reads CASSWTSGPSSYNEQFF. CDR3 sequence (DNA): TGTGCCAGCAGCTGGACTAGCGGCCCCAGCTCCTACAATGAGCAGTTCTTC.